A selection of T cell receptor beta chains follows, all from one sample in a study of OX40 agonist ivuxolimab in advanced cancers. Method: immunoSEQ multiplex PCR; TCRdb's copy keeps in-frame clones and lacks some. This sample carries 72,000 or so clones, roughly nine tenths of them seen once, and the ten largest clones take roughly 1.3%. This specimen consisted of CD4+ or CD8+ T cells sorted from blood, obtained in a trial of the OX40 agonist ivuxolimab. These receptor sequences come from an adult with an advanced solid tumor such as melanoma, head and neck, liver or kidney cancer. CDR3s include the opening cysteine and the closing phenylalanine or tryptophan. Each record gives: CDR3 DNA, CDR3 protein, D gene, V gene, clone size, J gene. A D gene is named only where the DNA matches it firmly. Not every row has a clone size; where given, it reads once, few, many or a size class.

TGTGCCAGTAGTATCTCAACAGGGGGATCCTACGAGCAGTACTTC	CASSISTGGSYEQYF	TRBD1	TRBV19	.	TRBJ2-7
TGTGCCAGCAGCCCAGGGACACCGCAAGAGACCCAGTACTTC	CASSPGTPQETQYF	.	TRBV9	.	TRBJ2-5
TGTGCCAGCACCGCGTCTAGCGGGATATGGTCCTACAATGAGCAGTTCTTC	CASTASSGIWSYNEQFF	TRBD2	TRBV27	.	TRBJ2-1
TGTGCCTGGGGACCACTCGCGGAGACCCAGTACTTC	CAWGPLAETQYF	.	TRBV30	.	TRBJ2-5
TGTGCCAGCAGCCGACTAGCCTACGAGCAGTACTTC	CASSRLAYEQYF	.	TRBV5-6	.	TRBJ2-7
TGTGCCAGCAGTGATTTGGCGGGGGGAAACACCATATATTTT	CASSDLAGGNTIYF	.	TRBV2	.	TRBJ1-3
TGTGCCAGCAGGGACAGCATCTATGGCTACACCTTC	CASRDSIYGYTF	.	TRBV2	.	TRBJ1-2
TGTGCCAGCAGCCAGGCTAGCGGGTACAATGAGCAGTTCTTC	CASSQASGYNEQFF	TRBD2	TRBV13	.	TRBJ2-1
TGTGCCAGTAGTCGGGGCGGGAGCTCCTATAATTCACCCCTCCACTTT	CASSRGGSSYNSPLHF	.	TRBV19	.	TRBJ1-6
TGTGCCAGCAGTGTCAACGTAGGTGGTACGCAGTATTTT	CASSVNVGGTQYF	.	TRBV6-4	.	TRBJ2-3
TGTGCCAGCAGTAAAACAGGGGTACGGCAGTTCTTC	CASSKTGVRQFF	TRBD1	TRBV28	once	TRBJ2-1
TGTGCCAGCAGCCCTTCATCTCGGCGCACTGAAGCTTTCTTT	CASSPSSRRTEAFF	.	TRBV9	.	TRBJ1-1
TGCGCCAGCAGCTTACAGGGGGCGGTCTCCTACGAGCAGTACTTC	CASSLQGAVSYEQYF	TRBD1	TRBV5-1	.	TRBJ2-7
TGCGCCAGCAGCTTGGATAGCACGAAATCAGATACGCAGTATTTT	CASSLDSTKSDTQYF	.	TRBV5-1	.	TRBJ2-3
TGTGCCAGCAGTCCGGGACCCTACGAGCAGTACTTC	CASSPGPYEQYF	.	TRBV28	once	TRBJ2-7
TGTGCCAGCACCTACGGAGGAACCCGGGGCACTGAAGCTTTCTTT	CASTYGGTRGTEAFF	.	TRBV6-6	.	TRBJ1-1
TGTGCCAGCAGCGTTGACAGGGCTACTACCAGCACAGATACGCAGTATTTT	CASSVDRATTSTDTQYF	TRBD1	TRBV5-6	few	TRBJ2-3
TGTGCCAGCACCCCAAACGTAGATTTTGAAGCTTTCTTT	CASTPNVDFEAFF	.	TRBV6-6	.	TRBJ1-1
TGCGCCAGCAGCTTGTCGGGTAATTCAAACACCATATATTTT	CASSLSGNSNTIYF	.	TRBV5-1	.	TRBJ1-3
TGCGCCAGCAGCCTAGCGGGGGCTAGAGAGACCCAGTACTTC	CASSLAGARETQYF	TRBD2	TRBV4-1	.	TRBJ2-5
TGTGCCTGGAGTCCCCGACTAGCGGGGGGCGGGGAGCTGTTTTTT	CAWSPRLAGGGELFF	TRBD2	TRBV30	once	TRBJ2-2
TGTGCCAGCAGGGACCAGGGACGAGGAGAGACCCAGTACTTC	CASRDQGRGETQYF	.	TRBV6-1	.	TRBJ2-5
TGTGCCAGCAGCTCCGGGACAGGTCTTTCCGAGCAGTACTTC	CASSSGTGLSEQYF	TRBD1	TRBV2	few	TRBJ2-7
TGCGCCAGCAGCTTGGAGCGGGGGACCTCCTACGAGCAGTACTTC	CASSLERGTSYEQYF	TRBD2	TRBV5-1	once	TRBJ2-7
TGTGCCAGCAGCTTAACCTGGAAACAGTCGTGGAATGAGCAGTTCTTC	CASSLTWKQSWNEQFF	.	TRBV11-2	.	TRBJ2-1